The clone carrying this T cell receptor beta chain was seen a few times. The antigen remains unidentified. The record originates from a study of liver allograft versus peripheral blood T cells. Overall study: In transplanted livers, T cell receptor repertoires were compared with those found in the recipients' peripheral blood. Study-wide results and caveats: Reportedly, liver allograft T cell receptor repertoires differed from peripheral blood ones.

Losses at the gene ends were 4 bases for V and 2 bases for J; bases not matched to a gene: 4. The V gene's germline CDR1 is MDHEN and CDR2 SYDVKM. CDR3 length equals 15 residues. Each CDR3 protein gets one entry after TCRdb re-called the reads with MiXCR. The sample holds roughly 2,700 distinct CDR3 sequences; 16% are singletons and the top ten take 5.5% to 6.5%. The source is a human patient who had a liver transplant. Among the T cells, some may be from the graft donor. The rearrangement links TRBV28 to TRBJ2-7; 11 bases are a match to TRBD2. The CDR3 loop reads CASSYSGGGTYEQYF. The CDR3 DNA reads as TGTGCCAGCAGTTATAGCGGGGGGGGGACCTACGAGCAGTACTTC.